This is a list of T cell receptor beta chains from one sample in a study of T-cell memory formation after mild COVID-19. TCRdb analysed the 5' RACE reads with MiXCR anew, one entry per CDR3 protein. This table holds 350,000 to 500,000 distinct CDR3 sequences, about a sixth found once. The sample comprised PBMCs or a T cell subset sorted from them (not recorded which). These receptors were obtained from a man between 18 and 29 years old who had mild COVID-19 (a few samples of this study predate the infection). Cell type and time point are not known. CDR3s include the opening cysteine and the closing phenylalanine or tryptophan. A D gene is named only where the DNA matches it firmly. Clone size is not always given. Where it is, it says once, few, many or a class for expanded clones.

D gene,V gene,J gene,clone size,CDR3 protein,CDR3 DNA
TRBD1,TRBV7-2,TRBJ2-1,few,CASSLDRGLQFF,TGTGCCAGCAGCCTGGACAGGGGGCTGCAGTTCTTC
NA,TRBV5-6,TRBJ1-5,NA,CASALYQPQHF,TGTGCCAGCGCCCTTTATCAGCCCCAGCATTTT
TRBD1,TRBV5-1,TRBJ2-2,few,CASSWALNRGGELFF,TGCGCCAGCAGCTGGGCCCTGAACAGGGGCGGGGAGCTGTTTTTT
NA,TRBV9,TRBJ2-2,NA,CASSYRYTGELFF,TGTGCCAGCAGCTACAGGTACACCGGGGAGCTGTTTTTT
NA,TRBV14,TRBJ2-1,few,CASSQPFGGQAYNEQFF,TGTGCCAGCAGCCAACCCTTTGGTGGGCAGGCCTACAATGAGCAGTTCTTC
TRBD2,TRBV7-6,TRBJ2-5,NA,CASSLSSGTETQYF,TGTGCCAGCAGCTTATCTAGCGGGACGGAGACCCAGTACTTC
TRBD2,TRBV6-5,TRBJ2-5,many,CASSYSTSGGETQYF,TGTGCCAGCAGTTACTCGACTAGCGGGGGAGAGACCCAGTACTTC
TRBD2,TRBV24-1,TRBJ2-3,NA,CATSDRTSGGAVDTQYF,TGTGCCACCAGTGACCGGACTAGCGGGGGGGCCGTAGATACGCAGTATTTT
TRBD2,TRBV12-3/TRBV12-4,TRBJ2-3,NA,CASSGGITDTQYF,TGTGCCAGCTCGGGGGGGATCACAGATACGCAGTATTTT
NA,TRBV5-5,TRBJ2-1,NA,CASSLLGDSYNEQFF,TGTGCCAGCAGCTTATTGGGCGATTCCTACAATGAGCAGTTCTTC
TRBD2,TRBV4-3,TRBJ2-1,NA,CASSQERTSGPPYNEQFF,TGCGCCAGCAGCCAAGAAAGGACTAGCGGGCCCCCCTACAATGAGCAGTTCTTC
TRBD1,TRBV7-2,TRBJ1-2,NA,CASSLDPGTAYGYTF,TGTGCCAGCAGTTTAGACCCCGGGACAGCATATGGCTACACCTTC
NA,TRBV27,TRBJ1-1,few,CASSPAVVSEAFF,TGTGCCAGCAGTCCGGCGGTGGTCTCTGAAGCTTTCTTT
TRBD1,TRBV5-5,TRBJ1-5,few,CASSAHPGQGNQPQHF,TGTGCCAGCAGCGCACATCCGGGACAGGGGAATCAGCCCCAGCATTTT
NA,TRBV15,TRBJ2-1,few,CATSRVRAFGEQFF,TGTGCCACCAGCAGAGTCCGCGCCTTCGGCGAGCAGTTCTTC
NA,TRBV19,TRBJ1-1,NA,CASDRNTEAFF,TGTGCCAGCGACAGGAACACTGAAGCTTTCTTT
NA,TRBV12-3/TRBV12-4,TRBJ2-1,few,CASTGGGGQLDEQFF,TGTGCCAGCACCGGAGGTGGGGGGCAATTGGATGAGCAGTTCTTC
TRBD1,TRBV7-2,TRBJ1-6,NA,CASSIQPGQGTPLHF,TGTGCCAGCAGCATCCAACCGGGACAGGGCACACCCCTCCACTTT
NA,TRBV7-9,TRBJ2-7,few,CASSPKADGLTYEQYF,TGTGCCAGCAGCCCAAAGGCGGATGGGCTGACCTACGAGCAGTACTTC
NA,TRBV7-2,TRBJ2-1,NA,CASSPGHNEQFF,TGTGCCAGCAGCCCGGGACACAATGAGCAGTTCTTC
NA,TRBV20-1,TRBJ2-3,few,CSAPDYTDTQYF,TGCAGTGCCCCGGACTACACAGATACGCAGTATTTT
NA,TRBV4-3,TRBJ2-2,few,CASSQEGRVTGELFF,TGCGCCAGCAGCCAAGAGGGCAGGGTCACCGGGGAGCTGTTTTTT
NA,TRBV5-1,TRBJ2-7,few,CASSLAEYGTRYEQYF,TGCGCCAGCAGCTTGGCCGAATATGGCACTCGGTACGAGCAGTACTTC
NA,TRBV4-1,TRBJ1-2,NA,CASSQGDGMIYGYTF,TGCGCCAGCAGCCAAGGTGACGGCATGATCTATGGCTACACCTTC
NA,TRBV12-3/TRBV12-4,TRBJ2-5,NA,CASMGEETQYF,TGTGCCAGCATGGGGGAAGAGACCCAGTACTTC
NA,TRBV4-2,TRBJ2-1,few,CASSQLTVGYNEQFF,TGTGCCAGCAGCCAACTGACGGTGGGGTACAATGAGCAGTTCTTC
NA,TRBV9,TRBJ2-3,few,CASSVGGPTTDTQYF,TGTGCCAGCAGCGTAGGGGGACCCACCACAGATACGCAGTATTTT
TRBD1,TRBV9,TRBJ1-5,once,CASSLQGHQPQHF,TGTGCCAGCAGCTTACAGGGGCATCAGCCCCAGCATTTT
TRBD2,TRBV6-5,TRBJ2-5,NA,CASSYLAGAQETQYF,TGTGCCAGCAGTTATCTAGCGGGGGCCCAAGAGACCCAGTACTTC
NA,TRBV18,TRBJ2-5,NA,CASSPPVTSLQETQYF,TGTGCCAGCTCACCGCCGGTGACTAGTCTCCAAGAGACCCAGTACTTC
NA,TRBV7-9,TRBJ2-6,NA,CASSLVHSVLTF,TGTGCCAGCAGCTTGGTCCACAGCGTCCTGACTTTC
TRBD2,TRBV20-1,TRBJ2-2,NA,CSALAGGPAVGELFF,TGCAGTGCTTTAGCGGGGGGGCCTGCGGTCGGGGAGCTGTTTTTT
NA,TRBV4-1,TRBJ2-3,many,CASSPLEGRGDTQYF,TGCGCCAGCAGCCCCCTTGAGGGGCGGGGAGATACGCAGTATTTT
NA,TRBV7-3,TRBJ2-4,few,CASSLGWGVDIQYF,TGTGCCAGCAGCCTGGGCTGGGGGGTAGACATTCAGTACTTC
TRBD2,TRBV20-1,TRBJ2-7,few,CSARAGLADYEQYF,TGCAGTGCTAGAGCGGGACTAGCGGATTACGAGCAGTACTTC